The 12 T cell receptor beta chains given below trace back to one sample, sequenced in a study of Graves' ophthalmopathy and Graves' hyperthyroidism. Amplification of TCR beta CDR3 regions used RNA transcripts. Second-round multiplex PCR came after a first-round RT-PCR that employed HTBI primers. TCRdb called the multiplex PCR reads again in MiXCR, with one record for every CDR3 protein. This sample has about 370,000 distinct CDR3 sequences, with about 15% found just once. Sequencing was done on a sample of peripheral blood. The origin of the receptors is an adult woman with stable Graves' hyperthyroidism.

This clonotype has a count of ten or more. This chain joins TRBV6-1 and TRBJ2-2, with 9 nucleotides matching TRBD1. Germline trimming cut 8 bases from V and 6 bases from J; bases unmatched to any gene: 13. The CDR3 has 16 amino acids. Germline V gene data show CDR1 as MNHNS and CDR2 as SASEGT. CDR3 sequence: CASGGYRTGESGELFF. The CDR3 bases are TGTGCCAGCGGGGGGTATCGGACAGGGGAGTCCGGGGAGCTGTTTTTT.

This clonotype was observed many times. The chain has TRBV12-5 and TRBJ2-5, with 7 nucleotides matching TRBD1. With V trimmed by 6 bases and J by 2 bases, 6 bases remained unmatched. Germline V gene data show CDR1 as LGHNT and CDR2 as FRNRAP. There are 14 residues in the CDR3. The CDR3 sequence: CASGPRDRQETQYF. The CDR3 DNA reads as TGTGCTAGTGGCCCTCGGGACAGACAAGAGACCCAGTACTTC.

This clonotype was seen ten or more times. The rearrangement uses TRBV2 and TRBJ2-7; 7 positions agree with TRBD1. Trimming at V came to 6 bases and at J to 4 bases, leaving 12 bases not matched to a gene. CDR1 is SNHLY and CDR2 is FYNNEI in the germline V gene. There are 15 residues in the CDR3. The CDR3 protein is CASRRQGTGFYEQYF. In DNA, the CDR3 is TGTGCCAGCAGGCGACAGGGTACGGGATTTTACGAGCAGTACTTC.

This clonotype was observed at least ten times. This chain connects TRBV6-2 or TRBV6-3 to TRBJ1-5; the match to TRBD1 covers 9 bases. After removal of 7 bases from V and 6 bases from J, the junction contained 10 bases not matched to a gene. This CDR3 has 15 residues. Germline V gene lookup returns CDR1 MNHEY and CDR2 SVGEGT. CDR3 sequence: CASTQGQGLAQPQHF. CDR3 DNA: TGTGCCAGCACCCAAGGACAGGGGTTGGCTCAGCCCCAGCATTTT.

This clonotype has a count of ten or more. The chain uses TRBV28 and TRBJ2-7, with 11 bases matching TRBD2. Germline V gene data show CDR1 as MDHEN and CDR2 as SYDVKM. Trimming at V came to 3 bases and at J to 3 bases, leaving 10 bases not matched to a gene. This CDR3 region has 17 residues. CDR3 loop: CASSFSSGRASGYEQYF. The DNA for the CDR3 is TGTGCCAGCAGTTTTAGTAGCGGGAGGGCCTCTGGCTACGAGCAGTACTTC.

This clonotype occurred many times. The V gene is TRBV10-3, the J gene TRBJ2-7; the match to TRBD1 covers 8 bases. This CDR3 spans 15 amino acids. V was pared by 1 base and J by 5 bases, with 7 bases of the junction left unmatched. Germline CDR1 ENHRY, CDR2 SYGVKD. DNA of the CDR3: TGTGCCATCAGTGAGTTACGGGCAGGGGGCAACGAGCAGTACTTC. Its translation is CAISELRAGGNEQYF.

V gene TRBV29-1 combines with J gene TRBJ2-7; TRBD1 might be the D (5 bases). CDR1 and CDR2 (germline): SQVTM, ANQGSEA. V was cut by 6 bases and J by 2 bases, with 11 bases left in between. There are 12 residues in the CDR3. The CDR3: CSVVTGPYEQYF. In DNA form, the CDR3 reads TGCAGCGTGGTTACAGGACCCTACGAGCAGTACTTC.

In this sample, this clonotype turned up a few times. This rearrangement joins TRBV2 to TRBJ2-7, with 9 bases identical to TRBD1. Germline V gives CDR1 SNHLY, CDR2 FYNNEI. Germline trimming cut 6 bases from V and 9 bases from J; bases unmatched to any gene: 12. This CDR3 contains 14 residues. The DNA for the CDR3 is TGTGCCAGCAGCCTAGGACAGGGGCGTGTTAGGCAGTACTTC. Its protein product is CASSLGQGRVRQYF. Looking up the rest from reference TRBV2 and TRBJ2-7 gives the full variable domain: EPEVTQTPSHQVTQMGQEVILRCVPISNHLYFYWYRQILGQKVEFLVSFYNNEISEKSEIFDDQFSVERPDGSNFTLKIRSTKLEDSAMYFCASSLGQGRVRQYFGPGTRLTVT.

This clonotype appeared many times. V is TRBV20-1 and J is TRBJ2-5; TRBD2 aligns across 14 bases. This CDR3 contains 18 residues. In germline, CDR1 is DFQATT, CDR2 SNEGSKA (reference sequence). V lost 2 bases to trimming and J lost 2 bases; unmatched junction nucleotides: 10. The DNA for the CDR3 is TGCAGTGCTAGAAAGGGACTAGCGGGAGAGTGGAGGCAAGAGACCCAGTACTTC. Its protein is CSARKGLAGEWRQETQYF.

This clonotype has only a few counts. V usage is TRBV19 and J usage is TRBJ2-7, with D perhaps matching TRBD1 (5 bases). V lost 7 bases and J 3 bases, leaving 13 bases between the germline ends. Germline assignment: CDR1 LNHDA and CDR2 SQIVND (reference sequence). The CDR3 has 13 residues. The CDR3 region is CASTDGADYEQYF. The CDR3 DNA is TGTGCCAGTACCGATGGGGCCGACTACGAGCAGTACTTC.

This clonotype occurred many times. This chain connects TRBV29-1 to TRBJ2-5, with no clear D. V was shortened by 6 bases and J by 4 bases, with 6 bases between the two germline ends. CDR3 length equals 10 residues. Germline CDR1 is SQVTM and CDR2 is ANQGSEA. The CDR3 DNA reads TGCAGCGTCTCCCTAGAGACCCAGTACTTC. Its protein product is CSVSLETQYF. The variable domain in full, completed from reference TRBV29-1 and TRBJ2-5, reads SAVISQKPSRDICQRGTSLTIQCQVDSQVTMMFWYRQQPGQSLTLIATANQGSEATYESGFVIDKFPISRPNLTFSTLTVSNMSPEDSSIYLCSVSLETQYFGPGTRLLVL.

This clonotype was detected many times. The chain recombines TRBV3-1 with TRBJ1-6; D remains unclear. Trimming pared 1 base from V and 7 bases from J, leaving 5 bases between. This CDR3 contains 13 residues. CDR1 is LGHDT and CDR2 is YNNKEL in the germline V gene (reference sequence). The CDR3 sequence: CASSQVENSPLHF. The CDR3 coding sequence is TGTGCCAGCAGCCAAGTTGAGAATTCACCCCTCCACTTT.